Given below is one TCR beta chain in context. This sample was included in a study of blood T cell repertoires in COVID-19. Trimming stripped 0 bases from V and 5 bases from J, with 13 bases between. CDR1 is MGHRA and CDR2 is YSYEKL in the germline V gene. The CDR3 is made up of 15 amino acids. Method: immunoSEQ multiplex PCR; TCRdb's copy keeps in-frame clones and lacks some. This table holds about 110,000 clones, approximately 80% found once. What was sequenced was peripheral blood. The clonotype comes from a man aged 70 or older with acute or convalescent COVID-19. The chain carries TRBV4-1 and TRBJ2-5, with D perhaps TRBD2 (6 bases). The CDR3 bases are TGCGCCAGCAGCCAAGATAGGAGGGGCAAGGAGACCCAGTACTTC. Its translation is CASSQDRRGKETQYF.